This is a list of T cell receptor beta chains from one sample in a study of cytomegalovirus exposure and HLA in healthy donors. The repertoire was sequenced with immunoSEQ multiplex PCR; TCRdb's copy has only in-frame clones and lacks some. The sample gives about 120,000 clones, about 87% of which show up once; more than 1.5% is in the top ten. The sequenced material came from PBMCs. Receptors originate from a man between 18 and 35 years old in good health and CMV-seronegative. Each CDR3 is given with its conserved first and last residue. A D gene is named only where the DNA matches it firmly. Size values are once, few and many counts, or a class for expanded clones, and some rows have none.

>TRBV28|TRBJ1-1|.|.
TGTGCCAGCAAGCAGGGGCGGACTGAAGCTTTCTTT
CASKQGRTEAFF
>TRBV19|TRBJ1-5|.|.
TGTGCCAGTAGCTACAGGGATAGCAATCAGCCCCAGCATTTT
CASSYRDSNQPQHF
>TRBV7-2|TRBJ2-3|.|TRBD2
TGTGCCAGCAGCCCGCGGGGGGTGGGAACAGATACGCAGTATTTT
CASSPRGVGTDTQYF
>TRBV11-3|TRBJ2-1|.|TRBD2
TGTGCCAGCAGCCTCGGGACTAGCGGATACAATGAGCAGTTCTTC
CASSLGTSGYNEQFF
>TRBV2|TRBJ2-1|once|.
TGTGCCAGCAGTCCCCAGGACAATGAGCAGTTCTTC
CASSPQDNEQFF
>TRBV7-6|TRBJ1-2|few|.
TGTGCCAGCAGCGGAGAGGCGAATGATGGCTACACCTTC
CASSGEANDGYTF
>TRBV5-4|TRBJ2-7|.|.
TGTGCCAGCAGCTTTGCTTTGGGGGCTGGGGAGCAGTACTTC
CASSFALGAGEQYF
>TRBV10-3|TRBJ1-2|.|.
TGTGCCATCAGTGAGTCGATTTATCCCCGAGCCCCGGGCTACACCTTC
CAISESIYPRAPGYTF
>TRBV15|TRBJ1-5|.|.
TGTGCCACCAGCAGAGATCTCGCGACAGCTAGCAATCAGCCCCAGCATTTT
CATSRDLATASNQPQHF
>TRBV19|TRBJ2-2|.|.
TGTGCCAGTAGCGGACAAGGGTGGGTCGGGGAGCTGTTTTTT
CASSGQGWVGELFF
>TRBV4-1|TRBJ2-4|.|.
TGCGCCAGCAGCCAAGGTATGGTGTCAGGATACAAGAAAAACATTCAGTACTTC
CASSQGMVSGYKKNIQYF
>TRBV6-5|TRBJ1-2|.|.
TGTGCCAGCAATCCGGACTCTTCCAGCCCCTATGGCTACACCTTC
CASNPDSSSPYGYTF
>TRBV25-1|TRBJ2-1|.|TRBD1
TGTGCCAGCAGTGCAAAATTTAGACTAGGACAGGGGATCCATGAGCAGTTCTTC
CASSAKFRLGQGIHEQFF
>TRBV28|TRBJ2-7|.|.
TGTGCCAGCAGTTTATCCAGAACAGGGAGCTACGAGCAGTACTTC
CASSLSRTGSYEQYF
>TRBV4-1|TRBJ1-2|few|.
TGCGCCAGCAGCCTACAGGACGGTTATGGCTACACCTTC
CASSLQDGYGYTF
>TRBV28|TRBJ1-2|.|.
TGTGCCAGCAGTATGAGATATGGCTACACCTTC
CASSMRYGYTF
>TRBV19|TRBJ2-1|once|.
TGTGCCAGTAGTATAGTTGTGCGGAGGAGCTCCTACAATGAGCAGTTCTTC
CASSIVVRRSSYNEQFF
>TRBV6-1|TRBJ1-1|.|TRBD1
TGTGCCAGCAGTGAACTTCCGGGACAGACGAACACTGAAGCTTTCTTT
CASSELPGQTNTEAFF
>TRBV7-9|TRBJ1-1|once|.
TGTGCCAGCAGCTCCTACACAGTGAACACTGAAGCTTTCTTT
CASSSYTVNTEAFF
>TRBV6-5|TRBJ1-1|.|.
TGTGCCAGCGTCCAGGGGTTGGGCACTGAAGCTTTCTTT
CASVQGLGTEAFF
>TRBV5-1|TRBJ2-2|.|.
TGCGCCAGCAGCTTGGCCGCCGAGATTACCGGGGAGCTGTTTTTT
CASSLAAEITGELFF
>TRBV28|TRBJ2-3|.|.
TGTGCCAGCAGTTCTAACCCGATGAATACGCAGTATTTT
CASSSNPMNTQYF
>TRBV7-9|TRBJ2-5|once|TRBD1
TGTGCCAGCAGCTACCCGACAGGGGGGCCCCAAGAGACCCAGTACTTC
CASSYPTGGPQETQYF
>TRBV28|TRBJ1-5|.|TRBD1
TGTGCCAGCAGCTGGGACAGGGAAAATCAGCCCCAGCATTTT
CASSWDRENQPQHF